This T cell receptor beta chain was captured by sequencing in a study of T cells in localized non-small cell lung cancer. Overall study findings and caveats: Those with higher blood T cell density had longer overall survival. Uninvolved neighboring lung showed the greatest T cell clonality, exceeding tumor. Of the top 100 tumor clones, median roughly 60 were in adjacent lung, 25 to 35 among its top 100. Owing to sequencing of a solitary tumor region, heterogeneity cannot be discounted.

On this clone: Antigen specificity is unknown.

The germline CDR1 and CDR2 sequences are SGDLS and YYNGEE. This CDR3 contains 15 residues. The V gene end was trimmed by 3 bases and the J gene end by 9 bases; junction bases not matched to a gene: 12. The assay was immunoSEQ multiplex PCR, and TCRdb's table has in-frame clones only and misses some. The repertoire holds fewer than 50,000 clones, with 86% as singletons. The chain is built from TRBV9 and TRBJ2-1, with 7 bases lining up with TRBD1. This sample comprised peripheral blood mononuclear cells, obtained before any cancer treatment. This receptor was obtained from a male donor aged 60 or over with stage II lung adenocarcinoma. In DNA form, the CDR3 reads TGTGCCAGCAGCGGTCACCGGGACAGTGGGACTGAGCAGTTCTTC. Encoded protein: CASSGHRDSGTEQFF.